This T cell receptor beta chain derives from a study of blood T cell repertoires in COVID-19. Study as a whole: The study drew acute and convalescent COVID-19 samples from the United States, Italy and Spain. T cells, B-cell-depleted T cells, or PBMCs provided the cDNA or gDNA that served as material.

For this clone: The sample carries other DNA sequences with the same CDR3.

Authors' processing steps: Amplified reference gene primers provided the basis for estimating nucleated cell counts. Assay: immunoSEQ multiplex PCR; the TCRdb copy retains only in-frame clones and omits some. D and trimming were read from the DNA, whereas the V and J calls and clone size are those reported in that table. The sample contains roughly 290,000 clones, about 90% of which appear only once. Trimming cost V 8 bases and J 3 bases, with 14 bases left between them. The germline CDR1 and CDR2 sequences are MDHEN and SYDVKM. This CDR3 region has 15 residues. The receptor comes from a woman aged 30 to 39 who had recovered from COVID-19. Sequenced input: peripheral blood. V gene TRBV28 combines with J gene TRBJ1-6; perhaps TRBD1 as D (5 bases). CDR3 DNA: TGTGCCAGCTCACCGACAGACAGCTATAATTCACCCCTCCACTTT. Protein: CASSPTDSYNSPLHF.